The sample holds a few counts of the clone carrying this T cell receptor beta chain. The antigen is undetermined. The data were taken from a study of blood T cells in healthy people across ages. General observations from the study: The percentage of naive T cells correlated strongly with TCR beta diversity.

CDR3 length equals 13 residues. V lost 2 bases and J 7 bases, leaving 11 bases between the germline ends. Germline values: CDR1 MGHRA, CDR2 YSYEKL. Using a J-beta primer mix together with a sample-barcoded 5' primer, a second PCR was run for roughly 6 to 12 cycles. In TCRdb, the 5' RACE reads were re-called with MiXCR into one record per CDR3 protein. Here the sample spans about a million distinct CDR3 sequences, about 53% being singletons. Sequenced sample: blood. This TCR came from a woman aged 60 to 75 in good health. The chain uses TRBV4-1 and TRBJ2-5, with D uncertain. CDR3 DNA: TGCGCCAGCAGCCAACTACCAGGTGGGACCCAGTACTTC. Translating gives CASSQLPGGTQYF.